The clone carrying this TCR beta chain showed up just a few times. This sample was taken from a study of T cells after yellow fever vaccination. TCRdb re-analysed the 5' RACE reads in MiXCR, keeping a single row per CDR3 protein. The repertoire holds fewer than 450,000 distinct CDR3 sequences, with approximately 3.9% as singletons. CDR1 is SGHRS, CDR2 YFSETQ, per germline. The CDR3 is made up of 16 amino acids. The V segment lost 5 bases and the J segment 2 bases; nucleotides outside the gene matches: 10. Sample: PBMCs, taken 5 days after the yellow fever booster vaccination. The receptor was isolated from a man in his late teens or twenties who received the YFV17D yellow fever vaccine. This sequence joins TRBV5-1 and TRBJ2-5; 9 bases agree with TRBD1. CDR3: CASSHPRDREQETQYF. In DNA form, the CDR3 reads TGCGCCAGCAGTCATCCTCGGGACAGGGAACAAGAGACCCAGTACTTC.